The source of this TCR beta chain is a study of cytomegalovirus exposure and HLA in healthy donors. Findings and caveats of the study: A few CMV-associated chains were confirmed in vitro to be specific for CMV antigens. Reportedly, a later analysis found an Asian-associated ancestry cluster had fewer N-insertions than the approximately 670-donor mean. For most TCR sequences rarity was the rule, although some public TCRs occurred in many donors.

CDR1 is SGHRS, CDR2 YFSETQ, per germline. The CDR3 is 16 residues long. A note on this clone: Its target is not known.

Primers included in the PCR were 60 Vbeta and 13 Jbeta primers. Assay used: immunoSEQ multiplex PCR; TCRdb lists only in-frame clones, some missing. The sample yields roughly 180,000 clones, around 80% seen once. The sequence derives from an older woman in good health and CMV-seropositive. The sample taken for sequencing was PBMCs. The V gene is TRBV5-1, the J gene TRBJ2-5, with TRBD2 identical over 10 bases. The J call may not be correct, given that the DNA end is closer to TRBJ2-7. The chain's CDR3 is CASSPGVAGGSYEQYF. The CDR3 bases are TGCGCCAGCAGCCCGGGGGTAGCGGGGGGCTCCTACGAGCAGTACTTC.